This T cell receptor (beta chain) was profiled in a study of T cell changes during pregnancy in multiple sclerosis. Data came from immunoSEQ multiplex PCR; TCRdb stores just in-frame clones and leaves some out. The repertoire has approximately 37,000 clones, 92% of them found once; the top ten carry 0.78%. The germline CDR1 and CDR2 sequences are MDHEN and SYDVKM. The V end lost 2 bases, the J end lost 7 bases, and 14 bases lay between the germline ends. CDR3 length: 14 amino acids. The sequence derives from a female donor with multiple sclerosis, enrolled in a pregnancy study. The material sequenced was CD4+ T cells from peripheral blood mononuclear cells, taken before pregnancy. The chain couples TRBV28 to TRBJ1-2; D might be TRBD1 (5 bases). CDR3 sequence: CASSLMPRVGGYTF. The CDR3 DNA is TGTGCCAGCAGTTTAATGCCCAGGGTGGGTGGCTACACCTTC.